This T cell receptor beta chain was recorded in a study of CD8 T cells in Susac syndrome (dated by TCRdb to the late 2010s). About the study as a whole: Of the Susac syndrome patients who were sequenced, over five had clinically active disease and fewer than ten were in clinical remission. At the time of blood withdrawal, Susac syndrome patients were either therapy-naive, taking corticosteroids (with some also receiving IVIg), or on IVIg alone. Repertoire sequencing was used to test whether CD8+ T cell activation and differentiation in Susac syndrome was antigen driven. The study compared CD8+ T cell repertoire clonality among roughly eleven healthy donors, approximately 14 Susac syndrome patients and approximately 16 multiple sclerosis patients.

RNA was extracted with the RNeasy kit and about 0.45 to 1 ug was reverse transcribed using random hexamers. TCR beta CDR3 regions were amplified with the immunoSEQ multiplex PCR assay covering 54 Vbeta and 13 Jbeta segments. Bias from PCR amplification was corrected by using a synthetic template baseline for primer optimization and for computational correction. In the source study's methods: Only productive sequences were kept, with reads annotated to V, D and J genes according to IMGT and analyzed in immunoSEQ Analyzer. Clonality was computed as one minus Shannon entropy normalized by log2 of the number of productive unique sequences. For each patient and control, public and private clones were evaluated among the 100 most prevalent clones. Clones were defined as Susac-specific when absent from the healthy and MS cohorts, from about a thousand published viral clones and from other ImmuneACCESS disease sequences. TCRdb reran the public reads through fastp at Q25 and MiXCR, keeping productive beta chains. One record per CDR3 amino acid sequence lists the most common genes and DNA. It is TCRdb's table, rather than the study itself, that gives the V and J calls and clone size. For this sample the table gives around 170,000 distinct CDR3 sequences, of which roughly 94% were detected only once. Of the sample, roughly 0.15% falls within the top ten clones.

What the research found in general, with its limitations: In the total CD8+ and CD8+ TEMRA repertoires, more than 15 and five Susac-specific public clones, respectively, were identified. The number of individuals in the TCR sequencing and HLA analysis was recognized as being relatively small. Clonal expansion was seen in Susac syndrome CD8+ repertoires, peaking in CD8+ TEMRA cells and being greater in clinically active patients than in remitting ones.

Counted from cysteine to phenylalanine, this CDR3 has 14 amino acids. The CDR3 DNA has 42 bases and is translated from base 1. From V the trimming removes 4 bases and from J it removes 2 bases, while the gene matches leave 5 bases of the junction unaccounted for. CDR1 and CDR2, per the germline V gene (reference sequence), are SGHNT and YYREEE. Points on this clonotype: It has no known antigen specificity. No quality values exist for individual bases; no much larger clone is one base distant.

High-throughput TCR beta sequencing profiled peripheral blood CD8+ and CD4+ T cells from healthy donors, Susac syndrome patients and multiple sclerosis patients. The Susac syndrome patients fulfilled recently defined diagnostic criteria for either definite or probable disease. Bulk CD8+ and CD4+ T cells were purified by magnetic negative isolation, while CD8+ TEMRA cells were enriched using FACS. Blood was drawn into EDTA tubes, processed within 24 hours, and PBMCs were isolated by density gradient centrifugation. PBMCs destined for TCR sequencing were cryopreserved in liquid nitrogen and later thawed in a 37 °C water bath. The sorted or isolated CD4+, CD8+ and CD8+ TEMRA cells had a purity of 90% or higher.

The chain couples TRBV5-4 to TRBJ2-5, with TRBD1 identical over 7 junction bases. This receptor was obtained from a human donor with Susac syndrome. Material: CD8+ T cells from PBMCs. The DNA reads TGTGCCAGCAGCGACCGGGACAGTCAAGAGACCCAGTACTTC. Its protein is CASSDRDSQETQYF.